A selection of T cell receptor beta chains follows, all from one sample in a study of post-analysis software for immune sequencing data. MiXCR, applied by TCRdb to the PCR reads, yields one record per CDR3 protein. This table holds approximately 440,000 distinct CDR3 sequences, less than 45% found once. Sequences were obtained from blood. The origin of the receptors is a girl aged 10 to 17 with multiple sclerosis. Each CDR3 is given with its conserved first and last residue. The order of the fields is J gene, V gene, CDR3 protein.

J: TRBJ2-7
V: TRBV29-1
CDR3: CSARLAAYEQYF

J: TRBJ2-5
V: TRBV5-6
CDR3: CASSLTGTETQYF

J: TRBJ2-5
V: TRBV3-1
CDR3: CASSLWQGADETQYF

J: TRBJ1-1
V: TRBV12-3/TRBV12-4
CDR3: CASSFASGRGTEAFF

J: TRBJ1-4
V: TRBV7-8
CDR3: CASSLGRLNEKLFF

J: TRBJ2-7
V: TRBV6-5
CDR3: CASSYLDGWLYEQYF

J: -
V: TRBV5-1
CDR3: CASSLEGHEQYF

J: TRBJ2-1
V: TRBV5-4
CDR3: CASKIGDRSYNEQFF

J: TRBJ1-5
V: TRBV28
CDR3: CASSLSSRLGQPQHF

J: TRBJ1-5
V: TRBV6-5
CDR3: CASWSRVENQPQHF

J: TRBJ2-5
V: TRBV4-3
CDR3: CASSQGGGETQYF

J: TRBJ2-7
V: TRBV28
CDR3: CASNPTGGRFYEQYF

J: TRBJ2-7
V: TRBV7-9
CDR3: CASSSGSGSYEQYF

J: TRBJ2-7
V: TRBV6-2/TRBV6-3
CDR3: CASSPGLQISYEQYF

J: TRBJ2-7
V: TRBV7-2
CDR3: CASSKRTGTEQYF

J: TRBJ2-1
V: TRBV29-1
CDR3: CSVEKTVPNEQFF

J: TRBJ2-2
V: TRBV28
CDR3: CASRADPGVAGELFF

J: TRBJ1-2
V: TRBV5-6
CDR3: CASSLEAAFYGYTF

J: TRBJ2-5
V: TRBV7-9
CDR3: CASSFVEETQYF

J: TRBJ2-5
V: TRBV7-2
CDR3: CASSSTWTGQETQYF